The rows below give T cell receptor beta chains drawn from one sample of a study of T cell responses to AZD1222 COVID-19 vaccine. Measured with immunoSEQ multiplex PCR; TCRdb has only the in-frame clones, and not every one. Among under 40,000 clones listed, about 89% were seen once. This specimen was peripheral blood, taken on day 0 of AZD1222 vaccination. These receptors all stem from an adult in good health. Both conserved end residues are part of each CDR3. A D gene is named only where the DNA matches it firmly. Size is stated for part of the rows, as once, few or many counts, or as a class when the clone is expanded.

TGTGCCAGCTCACCAGTAGCGGGGGAGACGGCTAGCACAGATACGCAGTATTTT	CASSPVAGETASTDTQYF	TRBV18	TRBJ2-3	TRBD2	few
TGTGCCAGCAGCCCCCGTGGCGGGGGGGCCACAGATACGCAGTATTTT	CASSPRGGGATDTQYF	TRBV7-9	TRBJ2-3	TRBD2	once
TGCGCCAGCAGTGAGCGGCCTTACACAGATACGCAGTATTTT	CASSERPYTDTQYF	TRBV10-1	TRBJ2-3	-	-
TGTGCCAGCAGGGACACCTCCTACGAGCAGTACTTC	CASRDTSYEQYF	TRBV27	TRBJ2-7	-	few
TGTGCCAGCAGCCCCGACAGACTCTTGCGCAATCAGCCCCAGCATTTT	CASSPDRLLRNQPQHF	TRBV7-8	TRBJ1-5	-	-
TGTGCCAGAAGCCGACAGTCTTCCTACGAGCAGTACTTC	CARSRQSSYEQYF	TRBV5-3	TRBJ2-7	-	once
TGTGCCAGCAGCCCCGGGACAGGGGGGACCTATGGCTACACCTTC	CASSPGTGGTYGYTF	TRBV5-8	TRBJ1-2	TRBD1	once
TGCGCCAGCAGCCATCTAGCGGGGGGGCGAGAAGAGCAGTACTTC	CASSHLAGGREEQYF	TRBV4-3	TRBJ2-7	TRBD2	-
TGTGCCAGCAGCTTCTTCAGGGATGGCTACACCTTC	CASSFFRDGYTF	TRBV7-9	TRBJ1-2	-	-
TGTGCCAGCAGTGACTCGTCACAGGGCGAGCAGTACTTC	CASSDSSQGEQYF	TRBV6-4	TRBJ2-7	-	-
TGTGCCAGCAGCGTAGGAGGGAGTGGGGCCAACGTCCTGACTTTC	CASSVGGSGANVLTF	TRBV9	TRBJ2-6	-	few
TGTGCCAGTAGGACGGACAGTTATAATTCACCCCTCCACTTT	CASRTDSYNSPLHF	TRBV28	TRBJ1-6	-	-
TGTGCCAGCAGCTATTATCCTGACAATGAGCAGTTCTTC	CASSYYPDNEQFF	TRBV7-9	TRBJ2-1	-	-
TGTGCCAGCAGTGTTACTTCCAAAAACATTCAGTACTTC	CASSVTSKNIQYF	TRBV2	TRBJ2-4	-	-
TGCGCCAGCAGCTCACGACAGTCCCGTAACTATGGCTACACCTTC	CASSSRQSRNYGYTF	TRBV5-1	TRBJ1-2	-	-
TGTGCCAGCTCACCGGGGACCAATTACAATGAGCAGTTCTTC	CASSPGTNYNEQFF	TRBV18	TRBJ2-1	-	-
TGTGCCAGCAGTGCGGAGAGCCAGATAAGCACAGATACGCAGTATTTT	CASSAESQISTDTQYF	TRBV2	TRBJ2-3	-	-
TGTGCCAGCAGCTGGGGGAACACTGAAGCTTTCTTT	CASSWGNTEAFF	TRBV11-3	TRBJ1-1	-	once
TGTGCCAGCAGTTTTACCGGGGAGTCCTTCTCCTACGAGCAGTACTTC	CASSFTGESFSYEQYF	TRBV27	TRBJ2-7	-	few
TGTGCCAGCAGTTTATCTCTGGAAACTTCCACAGATACGCAGTATTTT	CASSLSLETSTDTQYF	TRBV27	TRBJ2-3	-	once
TGTGCCAGCAGTTTAGCTGTAAACACTGAAGCTTTCTTT	CASSLAVNTEAFF	TRBV12-3/TRBV12-4	TRBJ1-1	-	-
TGTGCCAGCAGTTACAGCGGGACAGGGGAAGCTTTCTTT	CASSYSGTGEAFF	TRBV6-5	TRBJ1-1	TRBD1	-